What follows are 14 T cell receptor beta chains derived from one specimen sequenced in a study of T-cell memory formation after mild COVID-19. TCRdb re-derived calls from the 5' RACE reads in MiXCR, one entry per CDR3 protein. The table lists some 130,000 distinct CDR3 sequences, approximately 26% of them singletons, with around 24% in the top ten. The specimen sequenced was PBMCs or a T cell subset sorted from them (not recorded which). The source is an adult woman who had mild COVID-19 (a few samples of this study predate the infection). Cell type and time point are not known.

This clonotype was detected a few times. The chain employs TRBV4-3 and TRBJ2-1; D ambiguous. The germline V gene encodes CDR1 LGHNA and CDR2 YSLEER. The CDR3 length is 14 residues. Trimming removed 0 bases from V and 5 bases from J, with 8 bases in between. Written as DNA, the CDR3 is TGCGCCAGCAGCCAAGATAAACTCAACAATGAGCAGTTCTTC. Amino acids: CASSQDKLNNEQFF.

The rearrangement joins TRBV6-1 to TRBJ2-7, with 8 bases identical to TRBD2. Germline V gives CDR1 MNHNS, CDR2 SASEGT. CDR3 size: 16 residues. Trimming cost V 8 bases and J 2 bases; bases outside gene matches: 14. The CDR3 DNA sequence: TGTGCCAGCCGCGGGGTCGGGGGGGGTAAAACCTACGAGCAGTACTTC. Translating gives CASRGVGGGKTYEQYF.

This rearrangement joins TRBV7-9 to TRBJ1-3, with D possibly matching TRBD1 (6 bases). The germline V gene has CDR1 SEHNR and CDR2 FQNEAQ (reference sequence). The germline V and J ends were trimmed by 6 bases and 0 bases, with 21 bases remaining between them. This CDR3 spans 18 amino acids. The CDR3 region is CASRSIPSTGISGNTIYF. The CDR3 DNA follows: TGTGCCAGCAGATCCATCCCCAGTACAGGGATCTCTGGAAACACCATATATTTT.

The chain employs TRBV5-1 and TRBJ2-3; D is unclear. CDR1 and CDR2 (germline): SGHRS, YFSETQ. The CDR3 runs 14 residues. The V and J ends lost 0 bases and 4 bases respectively, with 9 bases between them. CDR3 sequence: CASSLEPPPDTQYF. DNA for the CDR3: TGCGCCAGCAGCTTGGAGCCCCCCCCAGATACGCAGTATTTT.

The chain uses TRBV29-1 and TRBJ2-7; a possible D gene is TRBD2 (7 bases). Trimming took off 3 bases at V and 0 bases at J, with 12 bases between the two ends. The CDR3 covers 14 residues. The germline CDR1 and CDR2 sequences are SQVTM and ANQGSEA. CDR3 loop: CSVEGGDTSYEQYF. CDR3 in DNA: TGCAGCGTTGAGGGAGGGGACACCTCCTACGAGCAGTACTTC.

CDR3 nucleotides: TGTGCCAGCATTGATTACGAAGCGGGAGGGGCCTACGAGCAGTACTTC. Translating gives CASIDYEAGGAYEQYF. This chain links TRBV6-2 or TRBV6-3 with TRBJ2-7, with 10 bases identical to TRBD2. After removal of 7 bases from V and 2 bases from J, the junction contained 11 bases not matched to a gene. The germline CDR1 and CDR2 sequences are MNHEY and SVGEGT. The CDR3 has 16 residues.

V is TRBV27 and J is TRBJ2-5; TRBD1 agrees at 8 bases. V shed 4 bases, J shed 2 bases, and the junction held 3 bases outside the gene matches. The CDR3 is made up of 14 amino acids. The germline gives CDR1 MNHEY, CDR2 SMNVEV (reference sequence). CDR3: CASSSRTGQETQYF. DNA of the CDR3: TGTGCCAGCAGTTCAAGGACAGGGCAAGAGACCCAGTACTTC.

The chain employs TRBV12-3 or TRBV12-4 and TRBJ2-7; tentative D call: TRBD2 (6 bases). Trimming pared 8 bases from V and 1 base from J, leaving 15 bases between. The CDR3 is made up of 14 amino acids. CDR3 bases: TGTGCCAGCGGAATGGGACTGGAGTCCTACGAGCAGTACTTC. This codes for CASGMGLESYEQYF.

The V and J genes are TRBV20-1 and TRBJ2-3; 8 nucleotides match TRBD2. V lost 4 bases and J lost 2; bases outside the gene matches: 8. The CDR3 contains 15 residues. Looked up from germline, CDR1 is DFQATT and CDR2 is SNEGSKA (reference sequence). Here the CDR3 reads CSATVTSGTTDTQYF. The DNA of the CDR3 is TGCAGTGCTACGGTTACTAGCGGTACCACAGATACGCAGTATTTT.

This clonotype was detected a few times. This chain links TRBV6-1 with TRBJ2-7; D uncertain. Germline lookup yields CDR1 MNHNS and CDR2 SASEGT. Trimming cost V 6 bases and J 3 bases, with 3 bases left between them. The CDR3 consists of 10 residues. The CDR3 here is CASRNYEQYF. In nucleotides, the CDR3 is TGTGCCAGCAGAAACTACGAGCAGTACTTC.

The rearrangement joins TRBV2 to TRBJ1-6, with 9 nucleotides matching TRBD1. The ends lost 6 bases at V and 0 bases at J; junction bases unmatched: 9. Looked up from germline, CDR1 is SNHLY and CDR2 is FYNNEI. This CDR3 region has 18 residues. This CDR3 reads CASSRDRESSSYNSPLHF. The DNA of the CDR3 is TGTGCCAGCAGCCGGGACAGGGAAAGTAGCTCCTATAATTCACCCCTCCACTTT.

This clonotype has only a few counts. CDR3 bases: TGTGCCAGCAGCCGATCTTTCTCCTACGAGCAGTACTTC. Translating gives CASSRSFSYEQYF. The genes are TRBV27 and TRBJ2-7; D unclear. The CDR3 has 13 residues. The V and J ends lost 6 bases and 0 bases respectively, with 9 bases between them. The germline CDR1 and CDR2 sequences are MNHEY and SMNVEV (reference sequence).

The V call is TRBV7-3, the J call TRBJ2-1, with 7 bases lining up with TRBD2. After removal of 5 bases from V and 2 bases from J, the junction contained 9 bases not matched to a gene. Germline CDR1 and CDR2: SGHTA and FQGTGA. This CDR3 spans 16 amino acids. This CDR3 is CASSPYYAGAYNEQFF. In nucleotides, the CDR3 is TGTGCCAGCAGCCCTTACTACGCGGGGGCCTACAATGAGCAGTTCTTC.

The rearrangement links TRBV7-9 to TRBJ2-5, with 8 bases that match TRBD2. The V gene's germline CDR1 is SEHNR and CDR2 FQNEAQ (reference sequence). V trimming: 1 base; J trimming: 2 bases; junction bases outside the gene matches: 6. This CDR3 is 16 amino acids long. The CDR3 loop is CASSLDPGLDQETQYF. CDR3 in DNA: TGTGCCAGCAGCTTAGACCCGGGACTAGATCAAGAGACCCAGTACTTC.